This entry features one T cell receptor beta chain sequence. Its antigen is unidentified. Other nucleotide sequences from this sample produce the same CDR3. Produced via immunoSEQ multiplex PCR; TCRdb's table is partial and in-frame only. The table has more than 50,000 clones, 85% to 90% seen once. The sample comes from a study of T cell repertoires in ileal Crohn's disease. Study summary: At postoperative colonoscopy, neoterminal ileum biopsies were taken as M6.

Specified time point: neoterminal ileum biopsy at postoperative endoscopy, about 6 months after surgery. Eligibility required adulthood, ileal or ileocolonic Crohn's disease and indicated ileocolonic resection. The CDR3 contains 15 residues. Germline CDR1 is SNHLY and CDR2 is FYNNEI. The ends lost 0 bases at V and 5 bases at J; junction bases unmatched: 6. Study findings and constraints: Clonality above 26.8% at surgery always came with endoscopic recurrence.

This clonotype was sampled from an adult with Crohn's disease. The J gene is TRBJ1-2, the V gene TRBV2, with 7 nucleotides matching TRBD1. Sequenced input: ileal tissue. The CDR3 protein is CASSEALQGVYGYTF. The CDR3 DNA sequence: TGTGCCAGCAGTGAAGCGCTTCAGGGGGTTTATGGCTACACCTTC.